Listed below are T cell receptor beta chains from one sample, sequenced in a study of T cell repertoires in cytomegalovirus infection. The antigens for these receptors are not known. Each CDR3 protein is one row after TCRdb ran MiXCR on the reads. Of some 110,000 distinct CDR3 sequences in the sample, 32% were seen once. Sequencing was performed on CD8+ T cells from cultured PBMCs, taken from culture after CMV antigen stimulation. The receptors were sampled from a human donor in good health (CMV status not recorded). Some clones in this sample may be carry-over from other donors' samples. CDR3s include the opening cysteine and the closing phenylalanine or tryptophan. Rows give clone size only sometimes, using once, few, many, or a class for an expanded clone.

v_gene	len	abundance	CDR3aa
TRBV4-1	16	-	CASSQERGAVLTEAFF
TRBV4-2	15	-	CASSQDRLGEDEAFF
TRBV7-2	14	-	CASTSGGLAHEQYF
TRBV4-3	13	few	CASSLSRGKEAFF
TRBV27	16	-	CASSLSLGLTTDTQYF
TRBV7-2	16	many	CASSLSSTGGRKKLFF
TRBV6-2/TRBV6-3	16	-	CASSFYPGTGTHEAFF
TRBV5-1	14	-	CASSLRDRADEQYF
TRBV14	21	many	CASSQDPRLAGGPGIHGELFF
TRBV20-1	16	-	CSARGRGDGGNYGYTF
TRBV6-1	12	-	CASSEQAYGYTF
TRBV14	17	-	CASSQVGTSKLQREQFF
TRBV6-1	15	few	CASSWGQGTSYEQYF
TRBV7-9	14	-	CASSLGQGGNEQYF
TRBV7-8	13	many	CASSTGQVYEQYF
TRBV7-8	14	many	CASSAQGGYTEAFF
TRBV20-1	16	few	CSARDRDKAVWETQYF
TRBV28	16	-	CASSLSSGGYSDEQFF
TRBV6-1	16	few	CASRGGAESLGNEQFF
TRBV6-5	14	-	CASSTSQGSGELFF
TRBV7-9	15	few	CASSPRTGKDYGYTF
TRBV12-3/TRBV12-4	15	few	CASSPTGGWSETQYF
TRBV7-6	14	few	CASSLARGLDTQYF
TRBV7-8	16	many	CASSQRGGVAGEKLFF
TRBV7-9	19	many	CASSLTTGTESEAPYEQYF
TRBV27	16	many	CASKPRQGIAKNIQYF
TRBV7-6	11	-	CASSFLGEQFF
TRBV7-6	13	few	CASSLERVGGYTF
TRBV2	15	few	CASKPTGGSWETQYF
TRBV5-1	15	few	CASSPHLGEGDEQYF
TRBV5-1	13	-	CASSWVRVAEQFF
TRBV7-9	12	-	CASSLDNQPQHF
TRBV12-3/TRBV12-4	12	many	CASSFRVPPQHF
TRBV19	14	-	CASSIAGGPTEAFF
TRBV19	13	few	CATTGTTWTEAFF
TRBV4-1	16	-	CASSQRDVQGGNEQFF
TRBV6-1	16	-	CASSESDRGLFYEQYF
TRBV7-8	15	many	CASSSRPGFLSPLHF
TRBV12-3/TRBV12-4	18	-	CASSLGLPRGRTRGGYTF
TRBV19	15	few	CASSINPYREETQYF
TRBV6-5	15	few	CASSYSGGETYEQYF
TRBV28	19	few	CASSTGTSGLWSRTYEQYF
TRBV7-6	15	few	CASSSWAGGYNEQFF
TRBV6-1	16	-	CASSELGGGAHNEQFF
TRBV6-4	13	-	CASSEDSYTEAFF
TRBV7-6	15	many	CASSSRHANTGELFF
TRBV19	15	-	CASTITGGEYTEAFF
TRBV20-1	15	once	CSARWPGQGNEKLFF
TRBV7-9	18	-	CASSLALGRGAGTDTQYF
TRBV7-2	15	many	CASSLAQYSNQPQHF
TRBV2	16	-	CASRGRGPYPTNEQFF
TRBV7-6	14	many	CASSPDITARGYTF
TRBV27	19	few	CASKSNAAPSGGPQETQYF